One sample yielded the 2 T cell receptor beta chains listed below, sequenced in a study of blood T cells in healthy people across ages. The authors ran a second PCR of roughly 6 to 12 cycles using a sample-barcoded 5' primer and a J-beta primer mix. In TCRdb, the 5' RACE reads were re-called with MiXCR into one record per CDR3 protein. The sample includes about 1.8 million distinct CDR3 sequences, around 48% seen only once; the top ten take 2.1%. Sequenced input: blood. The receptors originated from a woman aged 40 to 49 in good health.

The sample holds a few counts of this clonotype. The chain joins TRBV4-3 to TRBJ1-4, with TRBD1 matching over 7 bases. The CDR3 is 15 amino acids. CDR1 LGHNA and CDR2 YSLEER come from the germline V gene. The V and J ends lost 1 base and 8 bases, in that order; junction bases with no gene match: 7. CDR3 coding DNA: TGCGCCAGCAGCCAAGCCGCAGGGGGAGAAGAAAAACTGTTTTTT. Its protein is CASSQAAGGEEKLFF.

The CDR3, as DNA: TGTGCCAGCAGTGAAAGGGTGCGGGGGGGCCACAATGAGCAGTTCTTC. It is translated as CASSERVRGGHNEQFF. This sequence joins TRBV6-1 and TRBJ2-1; 9 bases are a match to TRBD2. The germline CDR1 and CDR2 sequences are MNHNS and SASEGT. The CDR3 has 16 amino acids. V shed 2 bases, J shed 5 bases, and the junction held 7 bases outside the gene matches.